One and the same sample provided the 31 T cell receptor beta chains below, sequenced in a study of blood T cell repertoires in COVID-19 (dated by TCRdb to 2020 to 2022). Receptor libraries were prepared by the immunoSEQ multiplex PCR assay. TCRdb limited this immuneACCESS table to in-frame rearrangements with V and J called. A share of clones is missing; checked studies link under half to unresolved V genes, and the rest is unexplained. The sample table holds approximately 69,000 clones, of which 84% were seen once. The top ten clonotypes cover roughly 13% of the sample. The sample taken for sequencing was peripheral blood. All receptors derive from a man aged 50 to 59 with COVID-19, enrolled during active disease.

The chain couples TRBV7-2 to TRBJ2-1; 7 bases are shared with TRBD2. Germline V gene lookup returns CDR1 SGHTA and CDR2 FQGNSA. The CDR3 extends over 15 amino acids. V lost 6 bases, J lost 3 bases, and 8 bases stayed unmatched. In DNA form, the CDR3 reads TGTGCCAGCAGGGAACCCGGGACTATCTACAATGAGCAGTTCTTC. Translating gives CASREPGTIYNEQFF.

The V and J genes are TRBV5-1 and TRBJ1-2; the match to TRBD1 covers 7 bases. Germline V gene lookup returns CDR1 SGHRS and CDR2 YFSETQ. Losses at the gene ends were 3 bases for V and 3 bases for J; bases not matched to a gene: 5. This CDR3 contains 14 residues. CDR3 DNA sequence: TGCGCCAGCAGCTCACCGGGACAGTACTATGGCTACACCTTC. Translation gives CASSSPGQYYGYTF.

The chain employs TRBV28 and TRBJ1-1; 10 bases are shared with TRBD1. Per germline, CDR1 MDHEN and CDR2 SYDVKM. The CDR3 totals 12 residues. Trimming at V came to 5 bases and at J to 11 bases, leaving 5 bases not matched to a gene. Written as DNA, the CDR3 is TGTGCCAGCAGTCCGACAGGGGGCTTGGCTTTCTTT. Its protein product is CASSPTGGLAFF.

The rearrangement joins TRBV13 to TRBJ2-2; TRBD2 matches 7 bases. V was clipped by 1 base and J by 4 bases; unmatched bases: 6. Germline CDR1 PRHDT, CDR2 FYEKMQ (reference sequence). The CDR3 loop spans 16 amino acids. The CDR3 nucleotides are TGTGCCAGCAGCTTAGAAGGCGGGGGACTCACCGGGGAGCTGTTTTTT. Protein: CASSLEGGGLTGELFF. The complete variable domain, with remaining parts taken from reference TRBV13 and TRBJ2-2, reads AAGVIQSPRHLIKEKRETATLKCYPIPRHDTVYWYQQGPGQDPQFLISFYEKMQSDKGSIPDRFSAQQFSDYHSELNMSSLELGDSALYFCASSLEGGGLTGELFFGEGSRLTVL.

CDR3 protein: CASSLAKGHLVANTGELFF. Written as DNA, the CDR3 is TGTGCCAGCAGCTTAGCAAAGGGACACCTTGTCGCGAACACCGGGGAGCTGTTTTTT. The chain carries TRBV7-6 and TRBJ2-2; D is possibly TRBD1 (6 bases). CDR3 length: 19 amino acids. Germline V gene data show CDR1 as SGHVS and CDR2 as FNYEAQ. Trimming left V 0 bases short and J 0 bases short, with 17 bases between.

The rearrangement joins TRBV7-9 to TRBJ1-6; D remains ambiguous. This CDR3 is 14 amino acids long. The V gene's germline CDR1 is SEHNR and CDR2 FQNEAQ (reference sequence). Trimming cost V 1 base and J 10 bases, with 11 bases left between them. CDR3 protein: CASSLDVFGSPLHF. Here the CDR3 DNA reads TGTGCCAGCAGCTTAGATGTCTTCGGGTCACCCCTCCACTTT.

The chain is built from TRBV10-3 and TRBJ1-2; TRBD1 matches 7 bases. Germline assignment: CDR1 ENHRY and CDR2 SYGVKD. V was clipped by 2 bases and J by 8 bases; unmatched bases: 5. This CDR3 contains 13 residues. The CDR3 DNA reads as TGTGCCATCAGTGAGGAGGGGGCACGAGGCTACACCTTC. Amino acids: CAISEEGARGYTF.

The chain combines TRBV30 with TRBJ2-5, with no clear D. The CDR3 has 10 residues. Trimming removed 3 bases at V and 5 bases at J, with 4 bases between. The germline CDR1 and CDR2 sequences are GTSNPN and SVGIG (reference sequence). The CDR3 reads CAWRRETQYF. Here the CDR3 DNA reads TGTGCCTGGAGGCGTGAGACCCAGTACTTC.

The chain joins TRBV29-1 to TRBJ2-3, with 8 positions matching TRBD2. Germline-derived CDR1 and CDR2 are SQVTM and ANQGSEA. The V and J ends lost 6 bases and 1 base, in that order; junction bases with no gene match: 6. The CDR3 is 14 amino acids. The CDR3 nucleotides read TGCAGCGTAGTACTGCGGGGGGGCACAGATACGCAGTATTTT. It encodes CSVVLRGGTDTQYF.

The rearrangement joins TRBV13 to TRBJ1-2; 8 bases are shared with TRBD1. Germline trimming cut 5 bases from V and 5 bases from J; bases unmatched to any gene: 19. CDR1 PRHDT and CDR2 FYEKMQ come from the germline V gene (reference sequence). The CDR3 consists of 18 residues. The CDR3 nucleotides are TGTGCCAGCAGCGCAAAATGGGGGGTTGGGACAGGAGCTTATGGCTACACCTTC. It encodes CASSAKWGVGTGAYGYTF.

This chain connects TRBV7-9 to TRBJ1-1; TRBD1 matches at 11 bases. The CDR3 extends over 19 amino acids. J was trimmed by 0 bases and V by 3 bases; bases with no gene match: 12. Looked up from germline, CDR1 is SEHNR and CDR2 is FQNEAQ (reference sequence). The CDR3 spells CASSLLERDRGRMNTEAFF. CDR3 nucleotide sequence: TGTGCCAGCAGCTTGCTCGAAAGGGACAGGGGGAGGATGAACACTGAAGCTTTCTTT.

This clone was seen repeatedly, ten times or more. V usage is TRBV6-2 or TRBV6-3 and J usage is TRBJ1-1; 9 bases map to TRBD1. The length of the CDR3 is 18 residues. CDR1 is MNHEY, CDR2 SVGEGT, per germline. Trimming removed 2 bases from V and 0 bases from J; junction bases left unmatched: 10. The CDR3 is CASSYVTGTGSMNTEAFF. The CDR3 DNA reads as TGTGCCAGCAGTTACGTCACCGGGACAGGGTCCATGAACACTGAAGCTTTCTTT.

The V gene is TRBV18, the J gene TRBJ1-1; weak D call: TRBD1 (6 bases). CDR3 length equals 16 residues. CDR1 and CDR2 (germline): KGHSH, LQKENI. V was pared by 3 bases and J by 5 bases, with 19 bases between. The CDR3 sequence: CASSPWVTGSGTEAFF. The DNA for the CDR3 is TGTGCCAGCTCACCTTGGGTAACAGGGTCCGGGACTGAAGCTTTCTTT.

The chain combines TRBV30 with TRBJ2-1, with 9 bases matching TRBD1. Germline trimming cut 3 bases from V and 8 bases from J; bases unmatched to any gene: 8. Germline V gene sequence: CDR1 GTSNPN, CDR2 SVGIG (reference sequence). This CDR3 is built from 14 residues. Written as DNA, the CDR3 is TGTGCCTGGAGGGCCGGGACAGGGTACCATGAGCAGTTCTTC. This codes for CAWRAGTGYHEQFF.

DNA of the CDR3: TGTGCCAGCAGCGCGACAGGACAGGGGGACGATGAGCAGTTCTTC. This encodes CASSATGQGDDEQFF. The chain combines TRBV9 with TRBJ2-1; 10 positions agree with TRBD1. Germline CDR1 and CDR2: SGDLS and YYNGEE. Trimming cost V 3 bases and J 8 bases; bases outside gene matches: 8. This CDR3 spans 15 amino acids. Full variable domain (missing parts from reference TRBV9 and TRBJ2-1): DSGVTQTPKHLITATGQRVTLRCSPRSGDLSVYWYQQSLDQGLQFLIQYYNGEERAKGNILERFSAQQFPDLHSELNLSSLELGDSALYFCASSATGQGDDEQFFGPGTRLTVL.

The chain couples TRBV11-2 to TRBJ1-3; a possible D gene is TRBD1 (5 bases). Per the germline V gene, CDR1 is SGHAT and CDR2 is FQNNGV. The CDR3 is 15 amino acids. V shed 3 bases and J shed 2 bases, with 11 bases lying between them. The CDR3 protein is CASSLVGEAGNTIYF. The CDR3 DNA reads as TGTGCCAGCAGCTTGGTGGGGGAGGCTGGAAACACCATATATTTT.

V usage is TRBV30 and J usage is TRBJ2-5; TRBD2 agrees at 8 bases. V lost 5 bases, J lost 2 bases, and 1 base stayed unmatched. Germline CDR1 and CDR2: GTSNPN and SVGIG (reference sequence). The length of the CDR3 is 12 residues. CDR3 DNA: TGTGCCTGGCGGGGGGGGCAAGAGACCCAGTACTTC. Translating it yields CAWRGGQETQYF.

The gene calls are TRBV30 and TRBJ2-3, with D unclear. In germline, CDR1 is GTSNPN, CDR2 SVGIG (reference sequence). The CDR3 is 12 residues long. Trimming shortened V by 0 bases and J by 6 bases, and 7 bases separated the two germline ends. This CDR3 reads CAWSVSSDTQYF. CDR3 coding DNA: TGTGCCTGGAGTGTATCCTCGGATACGCAGTATTTT.

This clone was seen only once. Here the CDR3 reads CASSSGYRGYTF. CDR3 coding DNA: TGTGCCAGCAGTTCAGGGTATCGTGGCTACACCTTC. The chain is built from TRBV6-5 and TRBJ1-2; D perhaps matches TRBD1 (5 bases). Trimming took 4 bases from V and 7 from J, leaving 10 bases between them. This CDR3 is built from 12 residues. Germline CDR1 reads MNHEY; CDR2 reads SVGAGI.

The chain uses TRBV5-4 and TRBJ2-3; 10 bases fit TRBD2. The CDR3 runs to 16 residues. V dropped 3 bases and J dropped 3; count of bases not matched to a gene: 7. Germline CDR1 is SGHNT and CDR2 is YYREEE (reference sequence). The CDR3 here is CASSSERGGRTDTQYF. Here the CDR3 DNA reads TGTGCCAGCAGCTCTGAGCGGGGGGGCAGGACAGATACGCAGTATTTT.

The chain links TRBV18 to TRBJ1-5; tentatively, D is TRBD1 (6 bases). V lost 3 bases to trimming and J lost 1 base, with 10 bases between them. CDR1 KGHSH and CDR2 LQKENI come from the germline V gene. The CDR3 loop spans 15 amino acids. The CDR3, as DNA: TGTGCCAGCTCACCGGACGGGACAAGCAATCAGCCCCAGCATTTT. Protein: CASSPDGTSNQPQHF.

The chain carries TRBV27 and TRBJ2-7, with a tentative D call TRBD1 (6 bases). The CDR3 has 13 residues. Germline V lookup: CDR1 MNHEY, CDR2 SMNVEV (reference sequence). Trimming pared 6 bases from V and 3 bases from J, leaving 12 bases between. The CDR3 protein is CASSQTGNYEQYF. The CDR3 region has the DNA TGTGCCAGCAGCCAGACAGGAAACTACGAGCAGTACTTC.

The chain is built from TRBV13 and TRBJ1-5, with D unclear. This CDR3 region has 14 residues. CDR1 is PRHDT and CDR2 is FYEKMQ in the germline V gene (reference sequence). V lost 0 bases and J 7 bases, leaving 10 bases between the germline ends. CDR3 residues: CASSLGLSRQPQHF. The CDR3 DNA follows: TGTGCCAGCAGCTTAGGCCTTTCTCGGCAGCCCCAGCATTTT.

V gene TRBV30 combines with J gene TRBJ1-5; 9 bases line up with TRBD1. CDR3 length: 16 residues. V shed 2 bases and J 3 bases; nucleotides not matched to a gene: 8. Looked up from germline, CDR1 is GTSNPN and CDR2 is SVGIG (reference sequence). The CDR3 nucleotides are TGTGCCTGGAGTATACCGACAGGGGGTACCAATCAGCCCCAGCATTTT. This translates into CAWSIPTGGTNQPQHF. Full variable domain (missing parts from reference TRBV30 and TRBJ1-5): SQTIHQWPATLVQPVGSPLSLECTVEGTSNPNLYWYRQAAGRGLQLLFYSVGIGQISSEVPQNLSASRPQDRQFILSSKKLLLSDSGFYLCAWSIPTGGTNQPQHFGDGTRLSIL.

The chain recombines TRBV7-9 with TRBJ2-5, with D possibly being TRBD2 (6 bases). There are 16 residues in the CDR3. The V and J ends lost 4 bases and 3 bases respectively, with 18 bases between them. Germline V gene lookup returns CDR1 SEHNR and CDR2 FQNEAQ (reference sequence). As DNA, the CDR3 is TGTGCCAGCAGCTCGCAAAGACTAGGTGTGGAAGAGACCCAGTACTTC. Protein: CASSSQRLGVEETQYF.

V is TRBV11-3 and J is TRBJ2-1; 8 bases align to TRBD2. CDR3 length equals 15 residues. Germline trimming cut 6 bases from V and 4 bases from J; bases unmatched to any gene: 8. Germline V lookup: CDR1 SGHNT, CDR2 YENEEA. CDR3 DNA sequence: TGTGCCAGCAGTCCTGCGGGCGGGGGGTACAATGAGCAGTTCTTC. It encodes CASSPAGGGYNEQFF.

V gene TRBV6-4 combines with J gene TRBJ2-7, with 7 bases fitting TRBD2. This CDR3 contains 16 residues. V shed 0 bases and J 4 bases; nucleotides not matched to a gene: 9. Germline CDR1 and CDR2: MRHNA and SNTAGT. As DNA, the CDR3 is TGTGCCAGCAGTGACTCGTTTAAGCGGGACCTTTACGAGCAGTACTTC. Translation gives CASSDSFKRDLYEQYF.

The CDR3 coding sequence is TGTGCCACCAGTGCGACAGGGGGAGATGGCTACACCTTC. It yields the protein CATSATGGDGYTF. The chain links TRBV24-1 to TRBJ1-2; TRBD1 aligns across 9 bases. V was pared by 5 bases and J by 6 bases, with 3 bases of the junction left unmatched. CDR1 KGHDR and CDR2 SFDVKD come from the germline V gene. This CDR3 contains 13 residues.

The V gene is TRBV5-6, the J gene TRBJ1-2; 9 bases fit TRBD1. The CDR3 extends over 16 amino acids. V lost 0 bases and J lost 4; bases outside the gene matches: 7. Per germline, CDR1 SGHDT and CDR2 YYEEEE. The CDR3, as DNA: TGTGCCAGCAGCTTGGATGCGGGACAGGGCCCCTATGGCTACACCTTC. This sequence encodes CASSLDAGQGPYGYTF.

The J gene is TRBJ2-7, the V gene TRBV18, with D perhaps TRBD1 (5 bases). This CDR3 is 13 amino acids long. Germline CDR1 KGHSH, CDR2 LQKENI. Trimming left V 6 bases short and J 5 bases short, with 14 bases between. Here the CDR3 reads CASSLNQGDEQYF. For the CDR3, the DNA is TGTGCCAGCTCTCTCAACCAGGGCGACGAGCAGTACTTC.

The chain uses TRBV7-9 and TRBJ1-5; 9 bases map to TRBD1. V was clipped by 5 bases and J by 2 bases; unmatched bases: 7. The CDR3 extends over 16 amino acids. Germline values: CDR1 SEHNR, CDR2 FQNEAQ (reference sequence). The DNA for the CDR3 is TGTGCCAGCAGCCCTGGGTGGACAGGGGGCAATCAGCCCCAGCATTTT. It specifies CASSPGWTGGNQPQHF.